The clone carrying this T cell receptor (beta chain) was counted many times. The data derive from a study of neurological immune-mediated disorders. This CDR3 has 14 amino acids. The V gene end was trimmed by 5 bases and the J gene end by 1 base; junction bases not matched to a gene: 7. The germline V gene has CDR1 DFQATT and CDR2 SNEGSKA (reference sequence). TCRdb passed the 5' RACE reads through MiXCR, listing each CDR3 protein once. In the table there are more than 30,000 distinct CDR3 sequences, more than 10% of which are singletons. Time point described: longitudinal time-point 2. This chain connects TRBV20-1 to TRBJ1-1; 7 bases map to TRBD1. This receptor was obtained from a woman between 40 and 50 years old in good health. Sequencing was performed on PBMCs. The CDR3 nucleotides read TGCAGTGCTTCAAGGACAGGAGCGAACACTGAAGCTTTCTTT. It yields the protein CSASRTGANTEAFF.